This T cell receptor beta chain emerged from a study of shared clonotypes between healthy human individuals (dated by TCRdb to 2018 to 2021). Regarding the complete study: Three men and two women, aged 18 to 49 years, made up the cohort. Libraries were prepared and TCR repertoires were sequenced by different laboratories using diverse techniques, in order to increase sequencing depth and limit assay-specific biases. To estimate repertoire size and how much clonotype sharing occurs between individuals, the study deeply sequenced the blood TCR repertoires of a handful of healthy adults. For each donor, three plates each were used for CD4 naive and CD4 memory, two plates were used for CD8 naive, and one plate was used for CD8 memory. Between about 0.8 and 8.9 billion PBMCs per donor were obtained by leukapheresis.

Healthy HIV-negative adults with no recently reported acute infections or vaccinations were included as donors. All donors were Caucasian adults living in Nashville, Tennessee, USA. Magnetic negative selection was used to enrich CD4+ T cells, after which naive cells were positively selected on CD45RA and the negative fraction became the memory subset. After blood collection by leukapheresis, PBMCs were isolated using Ficoll-Histopaque density gradient centrifugation and then cryopreserved in the vapor phase of liquid nitrogen. Analytical flow cytometry was used to check the purity and quantity of every magnetically sorted T cell population. Genomic DNA was isolated from every sorted fraction and measured by UV absorbance on a Nanodrop 2000c. TCR CDR3 regions were amplified from genomic DNA by multiplex PCR using the deep immunoSEQ assay. For each cell subset, the extracted genomic DNA was distributed evenly across all wells of several immunoSEQ 96-well plates, and each plate served as one replicate. For sorted subsets, around 200 ng genomic DNA, equal to 30,000 or so T cell genomes, was loaded into each replicate PCR. Purified libraries were measured with a Qubit 3.0 fluorometer, size-checked on a Bioanalyzer 2100, and measured again with the KAPA Library Quantification kit. Every immunoSEQ 96-well plate was sequenced on a dedicated single-read 150-cycle Illumina NextSeq 550 flow cell. Concerning the study's data processing: Because the immunoSEQ output held only junctional sequences and lacked quality scores, the filtering could not match the filtering applied to full-length reads. Sequences were annotated with PyIR, a Python wrapper for IgBLAST v1.9, and V/J genes and CDR3 were assigned using IMGT germline references. Any read was removed if the V/J assignment was weak (E-value above 1e-6), the CDR3 was missing, or the read contained stop codons, out-of-frame junctions, or ambiguous translated residues. V3J clonotypes were defined as sequences sharing an identical inferred V gene, J gene, and CDR3 amino acid sequence. Percentage overlap between repertoires was computed as shared unique clonotypes divided by the size of the smaller repertoire. Three approaches were used to assess repertoire richness: RTK rarefaction, the Chao1 estimator, and Recon v2.1 estimates of unobserved clonotypes. OLGA was used to compute generation probabilities for all TCRbeta clonotypes that the gDNA method yielded from a handful of donors. The table was pulled from immuneACCESS by TCRdb, which kept in-frame rearrangements only. Such tables lose some clones; where checked, under half of the loss comes from unresolved V genes, and the rest has no known cause. V, J and clone size are taken as reported in that table, and D and trimming were inferred from the DNA itself. This sample has around 980,000 clones in its table, and around 78% of those were observed once. Around 0.6% of the sample is taken by the ten largest.

Study-level results and caveats: Because the study included a small number of donors, the genetic and exposure-history diversity represented was limited. Naive subsets generally had larger estimated clonotype richness than memory subsets. Pairwise subsampling indicated that sequencing depth was expected to affect the degree of clonotype sharing among donors. Rarefaction of sorted-subset datasets indicated incomplete sequencing despite the large sequencing depth. Sampling was restricted to blood, and TCR repertoires in tissues likely differ from the TCR repertoires found in blood. Compared with non-shared clonotypes, the clonotypes found in all four sorted-subset donors had higher generation probabilities. Sharing across a few donors was observed for approximately 5% of naive CD4, less than 4% of naive CD8, over 2% of memory CD4, and roughly 0.4% of memory CD8 clonotypes.

The germline V gene specifies ENHRY as CDR1 and SYGVKD as CDR2. The cysteine opens and the phenylalanine closes a CDR3 of 17 amino acids. Only the CDR3 portion is preserved as DNA: 51 bases, with reading frame beginning at the first base. V lost 6 bases and J lost 2 bases, and the count of bases not matched to a germline gene is 13. Points on this clone: There is no known antigen for this receptor. Base qualities are not recorded, but no much larger clone differs from it by a single base.

The sequence joins TRBV10-3 to TRBJ2-7, with 10 junctional bases fitting TRBD1. The sequence was obtained from a man in his late teens or twenties in good health. Some clones in this sample may be carry-over from other donors' samples. Sequencing was carried out using memory CD4+ T cells from PBMCs. Taken with the paper, the label for cell subset or site translates to: CD45RA-negative fraction. The bases read TGTGCCATCAGCCAGCCCCGTCGGGACAGGGGAACCTACGAGCAGTACTTC. The translation is CAISQPRRDRGTYEQYF.